The 21 T cell receptor beta chains below all came from one sample that was sequenced in a study of T cell responses to AZD1222 COVID-19 vaccine. The data were produced by immunoSEQ multiplex PCR, yet TCRdb's version contains in-frame clones alone and is incomplete. The sample has around 170,000 clones; under 95% are singletons. Here the sequenced sample was peripheral blood, taken on day 0 of AZD1222 vaccination. All receptors derive from an adult in good health.

The chain has TRBV5-1 and TRBJ1-5, with D hard to call. With 0 bases removed from V and 2 bases from J, the gap between germline ends came to 6 bases. Germline values: CDR1 SGHRS, CDR2 YFSETQ. The CDR3 is made up of 14 amino acids. CDR3 nucleotides: TGCGCCAGCAGCTTGGTATGGGGCAATCAGCCCCAGCATTTT. It translates to CASSLVWGNQPQHF. Variable domain in full (rest from reference TRBV5-1 and TRBJ1-5): KAGVTQTPRYLIKTRGQQVTLSCSPISGHRSVSWYQQTPGQGLQFLFEYFSETQRNKGNFPGRFSGRQFSNSRSEMNVSTLELGDSALYLCASSLVWGNQPQHFGDGTRLSIL.

This clone showed up just once. The rearrangement uses TRBV2 and TRBJ1-1; possibly TRBD1 for D (5 bases). Germline V gives CDR1 SNHLY, CDR2 FYNNEI. The CDR3 spans 13 residues. Trimming cost V 3 bases and J 10 bases, with 15 bases left between them. CDR3 bases: TGTGCCAGCAGTGACTCCTGGGGCGGTGCAGCTTTCTTT. It encodes CASSDSWGGAAFF. The whole variable domain, remainder taken from reference TRBV2 and TRBJ1-1, is EPEVTQTPSHQVTQMGQEVILRCVPISNHLYFYWYRQILGQKVEFLVSFYNNEISEKSEIFDDQFSVERPDGSNFTLKIRSTKLEDSAMYFCASSDSWGGAAFFGQGTRLTVV.

The V call is TRBV24-1, the J call TRBJ2-5, with unresolved D. Germline lookup yields CDR1 KGHDR and CDR2 SFDVKD. This CDR3 spans 11 amino acids. V dropped 9 bases and J dropped 0 bases, with 4 bases sitting between them. In DNA, the CDR3 is TGTGCCACCCAGTACCAAGAGACCCAGTACTTC. Translated: CATQYQETQYF.

The chain is built from TRBV11-2 and TRBJ1-3; tentative D call: TRBD1 (5 bases). V was cut by 6 bases and J by 0 bases, with 18 bases left in between. The CDR3 length is 17 residues. Per the germline V gene, CDR1 is SGHAT and CDR2 is FQNNGV. In nucleotides, the CDR3 is TGTGCCAGCAGGGCACCTTGGGACCTCGGCTCTGGAAACACCATATATTTT. As protein: CASRAPWDLGSGNTIYF.

This clone appeared a single time. The chain uses TRBV28 and TRBJ2-1, with D possibly TRBD2 on 5 matching bases. The germline V and J ends were trimmed by 2 bases and 3 bases, with 17 bases remaining between them. The CDR3 length is 17 residues. Germline CDR1 MDHEN, CDR2 SYDVKM. DNA of the CDR3: TGTGCCAGCAGTTTAGTCGAGGGAGCGGCTCGCTACAATGAGCAGTTCTTC. It codes for CASSLVEGAARYNEQFF.

The chain joins TRBV11-3 to TRBJ2-7, with 7 bases matching TRBD1. The CDR3 has 12 amino acids. Trimming cost V 8 bases and J 0 bases; bases outside gene matches: 1. Germline CDR1 reads SGHNT; CDR2 reads YENEEA. CDR3 residues: CASRDSSYEQYF. The CDR3 bases are TGTGCCAGCCGGGACAGCTCCTACGAGCAGTACTTC.

The chain joins TRBV27 to TRBJ2-5; possibly TRBD2 for D (6 bases). This CDR3 contains 11 residues. CDR1 is MNHEY, CDR2 SMNVEV, per germline (reference sequence). Trimming took off 8 bases at V and 5 bases at J, with 9 bases between the two ends. DNA of the CDR3: TGTGCCAGCGGGACTCGGGAGACCCAGTACTTC. Amino acids: CASGTRETQYF.

This CDR3 is CASSQDWVATNEKLFF. As DNA, the CDR3 is TGCGCCAGCAGCCAAGATTGGGTTGCAACTAATGAAAAACTGTTTTTT. J is TRBJ1-4 and V is TRBV4-1; D uncertain. The CDR3 has 16 amino acids. From germline, CDR1 is MGHRA and CDR2 YSYEKL. V was clipped by 0 bases and J by 0 bases, with 8 bases between them.

The chain combines TRBV11-2 with TRBJ2-2; 14 nucleotides align to TRBD2. Germline-derived CDR1 and CDR2 are SGHAT and FQNNGV. The CDR3 is made up of 17 amino acids. V shed 1 base and J 6 bases; nucleotides not matched to a gene: 4. The CDR3 DNA is TGTGCCAGCAGCTTAGGGAGACTAGCGGGAGGGGCCGGGGAGCTGTTTTTT. This gives the protein CASSLGRLAGGAGELFF.

The chain uses TRBV6-1 and TRBJ2-5; D may match TRBD1 or TRBD2 (5 bases each). In germline, CDR1 is MNHNS, CDR2 SASEGT. Deletions cut 2 bases from V and 5 bases from J, with 15 bases between. The CDR3 runs to 15 residues. This CDR3 reads CASSEYPGSSETQYF. The CDR3 region has the DNA TGTGCCAGCAGTGAATACCCAGGGAGTAGTGAGACCCAGTACTTC.

This chain joins TRBV28 and TRBJ1-5; D is perhaps TRBD1 (5 bases). Trimming removed 5 bases at V and 3 bases at J, with 8 bases between. CDR1 is MDHEN, CDR2 SYDVKM, per germline. The CDR3 has 13 amino acids. CDR3 DNA: TGTGCCAGCAGTCAGGGATACAATCAGCCCCAGCATTTT. This gives the protein CASSQGYNQPQHF.

V is TRBV15 and J is TRBJ2-1; 15 nucleotides line up with TRBD2. Per germline, CDR1 LNHNV and CDR2 YYDKDF (reference sequence). The CDR3 is made up of 22 amino acids. Trimming took 0 bases from V and 4 from J; bases not matched to a gene: 16. This CDR3 is CATSRDRLAGLAGGSKYNEQFF. In DNA form, the CDR3 reads TGTGCCACCAGCAGAGATCGGTTAGCGGGACTAGCGGGAGGCTCTAAGTACAATGAGCAGTTCTTC.

The chain uses TRBV7-2 and TRBJ2-4, with unresolved D. The CDR3 is 16 amino acids. Trimming took 3 bases from V and 1 from J, leaving 13 bases between them. Germline loops: CDR1 SGHTA, CDR2 FQGNSA. CDR3 nucleotides: TGTGCCAGCAGCTTTGACGCCACCCGGGCCAAAAACATTCAGTACTTC. It encodes CASSFDATRAKNIQYF.

The gene calls are TRBV28 and TRBJ2-7; 11 bases agree with TRBD2. V lost 5 bases, J lost 5 bases, and 11 bases stayed unmatched. Germline V gives CDR1 MDHEN, CDR2 SYDVKM. The CDR3 runs 16 residues. The CDR3 loop is CASSIPTSGKGNEQYF. DNA for the CDR3: TGTGCCAGCAGTATCCCGACTAGCGGGAAAGGTAACGAGCAGTACTTC.

This clone was counted between two and nine times. The chain joins TRBV30 to TRBJ2-7; 9 nucleotides match TRBD2. CDR3 length: 17 residues. Germline V lookup: CDR1 GTSNPN, CDR2 SVGIG (reference sequence). V shed 4 bases, J shed 3 bases, and the junction held 16 bases outside the gene matches. The chain's CDR3 is CAWTRTYTSGYFYEQYF. The DNA for the CDR3 is TGTGCCTGGACTCGAACGTATACTAGCGGGTACTTCTACGAGCAGTACTTC.

This chain links TRBV6-5 with TRBJ2-2, with 11 bases identical to TRBD2. CDR1 and CDR2 from the germline V gene are MNHEY and SVGAGI. This CDR3 is built from 15 residues. J was trimmed by 6 bases and V by 7 bases; bases with no gene match: 7. CDR3 sequence (DNA): TGTGCCAGCAAAGAACTAGCGGGAGAACCCGGGGAGCTGTTTTTT. It encodes CASKELAGEPGELFF.

This rearrangement joins TRBV5-4 to TRBJ2-2; D call uncertain. Germline CDR1 is SGHNT and CDR2 is YYREEE (reference sequence). The CDR3 loop spans 14 amino acids. V lost 0 bases and J lost 6, with 9 bases in between. CDR3 region: CASSLAGPSGELFF. CDR3 nucleotide sequence: TGTGCCAGCAGCTTGGCCGGGCCCTCCGGGGAGCTGTTTTTT. Drawing the rest from reference TRBV5-4 and TRBJ2-2, the complete variable domain is ETGVTQSPTHLIKTRGQQVTLRCSSQSGHNTVSWYQQALGQGPQFIFQYYREEENGRGNFPPRFSGLQFPNYSSELNVNALELDDSALYLCASSLAGPSGELFFGEGSRLTVL.

The V and J genes are TRBV11-3 and TRBJ2-3; 11 bases are shared with TRBD2. CDR1 is SGHNT, CDR2 YENEEA, per germline. With V trimmed by 3 bases and J by 5 bases, 1 base remained unmatched. The CDR3 has 14 residues. The DNA for the CDR3 is TGTGCCAGCAGCTTTAGCGGGAGGGTAGATACGCAGTATTTT. It translates to CASSFSGRVDTQYF.

The chain has TRBV29-1 and TRBJ2-7; weak D call: TRBD2 (6 bases). Germline values: CDR1 SQVTM, CDR2 ANQGSEA. V lost 4 bases and J lost 4, with 14 bases in between. This CDR3 is built from 13 residues. The CDR3 reads CSVGRGRGYEQYF. The CDR3 DNA reads TGCAGCGTTGGCCGGGGTCGGGGGTACGAGCAGTACTTC.

The chain is built from TRBV5-1 and TRBJ2-3; a possible D gene is TRBD2 (5 bases). V was trimmed by 7 bases and J by 1 base, leaving 13 bases between them. Germline V gene sequence: CDR1 SGHRS, CDR2 YFSETQ. This CDR3 is 14 amino acids long. The CDR3 protein is CASLLEGGTDTQYF. The CDR3 DNA sequence: TGCGCCAGCTTATTAGAGGGAGGCACAGATACGCAGTATTTT.

The chain couples TRBV9 to TRBJ2-7; D perhaps matches TRBD2 (7 bases). Trimming removed 0 bases from V and 4 bases from J, with 17 bases in between. The CDR3 is 16 amino acids. Germline V gives CDR1 SGDLS, CDR2 YYNGEE. CDR3 residues: CASSVAPGGGGYEQYF. The CDR3, as DNA: TGTGCCAGCAGCGTAGCCCCAGGAGGGGGGGGGTACGAGCAGTACTTC. Full variable domain (remainder filled in from reference TRBV9 and TRBJ2-7): DSGVTQTPKHLITATGQRVTLRCSPRSGDLSVYWYQQSLDQGLQFLIQYYNGEERAKGNILERFSAQQFPDLHSELNLSSLELGDSALYFCASSVAPGGGGYEQYFGPGTRLTVT.